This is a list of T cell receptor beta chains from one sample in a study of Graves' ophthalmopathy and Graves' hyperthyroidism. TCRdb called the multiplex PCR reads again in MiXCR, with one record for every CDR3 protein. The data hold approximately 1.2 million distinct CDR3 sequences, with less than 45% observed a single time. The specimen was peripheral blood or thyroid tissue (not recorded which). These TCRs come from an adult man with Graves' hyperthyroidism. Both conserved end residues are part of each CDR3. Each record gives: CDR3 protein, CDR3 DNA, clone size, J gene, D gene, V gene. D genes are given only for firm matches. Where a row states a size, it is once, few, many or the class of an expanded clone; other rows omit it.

cdr3_aa: CASSSEGGSPLHF
cdr3_nt: TGCGCCAGCAGCTCCGAGGGAGGTTCACCCCTCCACTTT
clone_size: -
j_call: TRBJ1-6
d_call: -
v_call: TRBV5-1

cdr3_aa: CASSPGGRGVNTEAFF
cdr3_nt: TGTGCCAGCTCCCCTGGGGGGCGAGGTGTGAACACTGAAGCTTTCTTT
clone_size: -
j_call: TRBJ1-1
d_call: -
v_call: TRBV2

cdr3_aa: CASGSVVATSEKLFF
cdr3_nt: TGTGCCAGCGGATCCGTAGTTGCAACTAGTGAAAAACTGTTTTTT
clone_size: -
j_call: TRBJ1-4
d_call: -
v_call: TRBV25-1

cdr3_aa: CASGPDTGIEQYF
cdr3_nt: TGTGCCAGCGGACCCGACACAGGGATCGAGCAGTACTTC
clone_size: -
j_call: TRBJ2-7
d_call: -
v_call: TRBV11-1

cdr3_aa: CVTSRETQYF
cdr3_nt: TGTGTCACCTCTCGGGAGACCCAGTACTTC
clone_size: -
j_call: TRBJ2-5
d_call: -
v_call: TRBV12-3/TRBV12-4

cdr3_aa: CSARDQGKGYEQYF
cdr3_nt: TGCAGTGCTAGAGATCAAGGGAAGGGTTACGAGCAGTACTTC
clone_size: many
j_call: TRBJ2-7
d_call: -
v_call: TRBV20-1

cdr3_aa: CASRATLGASETQYF
cdr3_nt: TGTGCCAGCAGAGCGACTCTGGGGGCTTCAGAGACCCAGTACTTC
clone_size: -
j_call: TRBJ2-5
d_call: -
v_call: TRBV6-1

cdr3_aa: CASSGSSRSGELFF
cdr3_nt: TGTGCCAGTAGTGGTTCTAGTCGGTCTGGGGAGCTGTTTTTT
clone_size: -
j_call: TRBJ2-2
d_call: -
v_call: TRBV19

cdr3_aa: CASSDPGQLNTEAFF
cdr3_nt: TGTGCCAGCAGTGACCCTGGGCAACTGAACACTGAAGCTTTCTTT
clone_size: many
j_call: TRBJ1-1
d_call: -
v_call: TRBV2

cdr3_aa: CASSSHPEQGRADGYTF
cdr3_nt: TGTGCCAGCAGCTCCCACCCCGAACAGGGGAGGGCAGATGGCTACACCTTC
clone_size: -
j_call: TRBJ1-2
d_call: TRBD1
v_call: TRBV7-8

cdr3_aa: CATSRGGTLTVYGYTF
cdr3_nt: TGTGCCACCAGCAGAGGGGGGACATTGACCGTCTATGGCTACACCTTC
clone_size: -
j_call: TRBJ1-2
d_call: -
v_call: TRBV15

cdr3_aa: CASSSGQGAPYGYTF
cdr3_nt: TGTGCCAGCAGTTCGGGTCAGGGGGCCCCCTATGGCTACACCTTC
clone_size: once
j_call: TRBJ1-2
d_call: TRBD1
v_call: TRBV12-3/TRBV12-4

cdr3_aa: CASSLLGASDQPQHF
cdr3_nt: TGCGCCAGCAGCTTGCTGGGTGCCAGTGATCAGCCCCAGCATTTT
clone_size: few
j_call: TRBJ1-5
d_call: -
v_call: TRBV5-1

cdr3_aa: CASSIGMTKEQYF
cdr3_nt: TGTGCCAGTAGTATAGGAATGACTAAGGAGCAGTACTTC
clone_size: few
j_call: TRBJ2-7
d_call: -
v_call: TRBV19

cdr3_aa: CASSLSVSSFGYTF
cdr3_nt: TGTGCCAGCAGCCTGTCCGTTTCCTCTTTTGGCTACACCTTC
clone_size: -
j_call: TRBJ1-2
d_call: -
v_call: TRBV4-2

cdr3_aa: CASTLTGTGAPNYGYTF
cdr3_nt: TGTGCCAGCACCTTAACGGGGACAGGGGCCCCAAACTATGGCTACACCTTC
clone_size: few
j_call: TRBJ1-2
d_call: TRBD1
v_call: TRBV6-6

cdr3_aa: CASSDRRQGNGRPQHF
cdr3_nt: TGTGCCAGCAGTGACAGGAGACAGGGAAACGGAAGGCCCCAGCATTTT
clone_size: -
j_call: TRBJ1-5
d_call: TRBD1
v_call: TRBV6-6

cdr3_aa: CASSPRGSGGTNTGELFF
cdr3_nt: TGTGCCAGCAGCCCCCGTGGGAGCGGGGGAACGAACACCGGGGAGCTGTTTTTT
clone_size: -
j_call: TRBJ2-2
d_call: TRBD2
v_call: TRBV11-3

cdr3_aa: CATSRVGVAGANVLTF
cdr3_nt: TGTGCCACCAGCAGAGTTGGGGTGGCTGGGGCCAACGTCCTGACTTTC
clone_size: many
j_call: TRBJ2-6
d_call: -
v_call: TRBV15

cdr3_aa: CASTYAGASSEQYF
cdr3_nt: TGTGCCAGCACGTACGCCGGGGCCAGTAGCGAGCAGTACTTC
clone_size: -
j_call: TRBJ2-7
d_call: -
v_call: TRBV2

cdr3_aa: CASSHSQRDRGLYEQYF
cdr3_nt: TGCGCCAGCAGCCATTCACAGCGGGACAGGGGGCTTTACGAGCAGTACTTC
clone_size: -
j_call: TRBJ2-7
d_call: TRBD1
v_call: TRBV4-3

cdr3_aa: CASSQGGPWSPLHF
cdr3_nt: TGTGCCAGCAGCCAAGGGGGCCCTTGGTCACCCCTCCACTTT
clone_size: -
j_call: TRBJ1-6
d_call: -
v_call: TRBV4-2

cdr3_aa: CASSLAGPAGNTIYF
cdr3_nt: TGTGCCAGCAGCTTGGCGGGTCCGGCTGGAAACACCATATATTTT
clone_size: -
j_call: TRBJ1-3
d_call: -
v_call: TRBV5-6

cdr3_aa: CASSYSTGTAQETQYF
cdr3_nt: TGTGCCAGCAGTTACTCTACCGGGACAGCCCAAGAGACCCAGTACTTC
clone_size: few
j_call: TRBJ2-5
d_call: TRBD1
v_call: TRBV6-6

cdr3_aa: CASSLLDRVHGYTF
cdr3_nt: TGTGCCAGCAGCTTGTTAGACAGGGTACATGGCTACACCTTC
clone_size: many
j_call: TRBJ1-2
d_call: TRBD1
v_call: TRBV7-9

cdr3_aa: CASDTGGVYNSPLHF
cdr3_nt: TGTGCCAGCGATACCGGGGGTGTCTATAATTCACCCCTCCACTTT
clone_size: few
j_call: TRBJ1-6
d_call: -
v_call: TRBV7-2

cdr3_aa: CASSTSRELGTEAFF
cdr3_nt: TGCGCCAGCAGCACCAGTAGGGAACTTGGCACTGAAGCTTTCTTT
clone_size: once
j_call: TRBJ1-1
d_call: -
v_call: TRBV5-1

cdr3_aa: CASTHGGSTDTQYF
cdr3_nt: TGCGCCAGCACCCATGGGGGGAGTACAGATACGCAGTATTTT
clone_size: -
j_call: TRBJ2-3
d_call: -
v_call: TRBV5-1

cdr3_aa: CASSDSNGFKLFF
cdr3_nt: TGTGCCAGCAGCGACAGTAATGGATTTAAACTGTTTTTT
clone_size: -
j_call: TRBJ1-4
d_call: -
v_call: TRBV11-2

cdr3_aa: CASSPNRDTEAFF
cdr3_nt: TGTGCCAGCAGCCCCAACAGGGACACTGAAGCTTTCTTT
clone_size: many
j_call: TRBJ1-1
d_call: -
v_call: TRBV7-3

cdr3_aa: CASSDDSWDIDYCYTF
cdr3_nt: TGTGCCAGCAGTGACGACAGTTGGGACATCGACTATTGCTACACCTTC
clone_size: -
j_call: TRBJ1-2
d_call: -
v_call: TRBV6-5

cdr3_aa: CASSGGVGQPQHF
cdr3_nt: TGCGCCAGCAGTGGCGGGGTCGGGCAGCCCCAGCATTTT
clone_size: many
j_call: TRBJ1-5
d_call: -
v_call: TRBV10-1

cdr3_aa: CASSSPGSGTRIGTEASF
cdr3_nt: TGTGCCAGCAGTTCCCCAGGCTCCGGGACAAGAATTGGGACTGAAGCTTCCTTT
clone_size: -
j_call: TRBJ1-1
d_call: -
v_call: TRBV12-3/TRBV12-4

cdr3_aa: CASSLRRDGGTYEQYF
cdr3_nt: TGTGCCAGCAGCTTACGTCGTGACGGGGGGACCTACGAGCAGTACTTC
clone_size: few
j_call: TRBJ2-7
d_call: TRBD2
v_call: TRBV7-9

cdr3_aa: CASTPELGTYEQYF
cdr3_nt: TGTGCCAGCACCCCTGAACTGGGTACCTACGAGCAGTACTTC
clone_size: few
j_call: TRBJ2-7
d_call: -
v_call: TRBV5-5

cdr3_aa: CSARRGGTDIYEQYF
cdr3_nt: TGCAGTGCTAGAAGGGGGGGGACAGACATTTACGAGCAGTACTTC
clone_size: -
j_call: TRBJ2-7
d_call: -
v_call: TRBV20-1

cdr3_aa: CASSATTSGRAAYEQYF
cdr3_nt: TGTGCCAGCAGTGCCACGACTAGCGGGAGGGCTGCCTACGAGCAGTACTTC
clone_size: few
j_call: TRBJ2-7
d_call: TRBD2
v_call: TRBV12-3/TRBV12-4

cdr3_aa: CASSLSRTVESPLHF
cdr3_nt: TGTGCCAGCAGCTTATCCCGGACAGTGGAATCACCCCTCCACTTT
clone_size: many
j_call: TRBJ1-6
d_call: -
v_call: TRBV7-9

cdr3_aa: CSARDPGTPGYWNSPLHF
cdr3_nt: TGCAGTGCTAGAGATCCAGGCACCCCAGGGTATTGGAATTCACCCCTCCACTTT
clone_size: few
j_call: TRBJ1-6
d_call: -
v_call: TRBV20-1

cdr3_aa: CASSYSTGRGEAFF
cdr3_nt: TGTGCCAGCAGTTACTCGACAGGGAGGGGTGAAGCTTTCTTT
clone_size: many
j_call: TRBJ1-1
d_call: TRBD1
v_call: TRBV6-5

cdr3_aa: CASTGTGAEKLFF
cdr3_nt: TGTGCCAGCACGGGGACAGGGGCCGAAAAACTGTTTTTT
clone_size: -
j_call: TRBJ1-4
d_call: TRBD1
v_call: TRBV2

cdr3_aa: CASSLPSYEQYF
cdr3_nt: TGTGCCAGCAGCTTACCCTCCTACGAGCAGTACTTC
clone_size: many
j_call: TRBJ2-7
d_call: -
v_call: TRBV7-8

cdr3_aa: CASSRQTYSPLHF
cdr3_nt: TGTGCCAGCAGTAGACAAACTTATTCACCCCTCCACTTT
clone_size: many
j_call: TRBJ1-6
d_call: -
v_call: TRBV2

cdr3_aa: CASSIKLAGGPDKTGELFF
cdr3_nt: TGTGCCAGTAGTATAAAACTAGCGGGAGGGCCTGATAAGACCGGGGAGCTGTTTTTT
clone_size: few
j_call: TRBJ2-2
d_call: TRBD2
v_call: TRBV19

cdr3_aa: CASSLALGQGAVLEKLFF
cdr3_nt: TGTGCCAGCAGCCTAGCCTTGGGACAGGGAGCAGTTCTTGAAAAACTGTTTTTT
clone_size: -
j_call: TRBJ1-4
d_call: TRBD1
v_call: TRBV4-1

cdr3_aa: CATSGGQGGSNQPQHF
cdr3_nt: TGTGCCACCAGCGGGGGACAGGGGGGTAGCAATCAGCCCCAGCATTTT
clone_size: once
j_call: TRBJ1-5
d_call: TRBD1
v_call: TRBV15

cdr3_aa: CASSERLDDRGYEQFF
cdr3_nt: TGTGCCAGCAGTGAACGCCTCGACGACAGGGGGTATGAGCAGTTCTTC
clone_size: once
j_call: TRBJ2-1
d_call: TRBD1
v_call: TRBV25-1

cdr3_aa: CSVDTGVNQPQHF
cdr3_nt: TGCAGCGTTGATACCGGGGTTAATCAGCCCCAGCATTTT
clone_size: many
j_call: TRBJ1-5
d_call: -
v_call: TRBV29-1

cdr3_aa: CSAPGGNLGGYTWELFF
cdr3_nt: TGCAGTGCTCCAGGGGGGAACTTGGGTGGCTACACCTGGGAGCTGTTTTTT
clone_size: -
j_call: TRBJ2-2
d_call: -
v_call: TRBV20-1

cdr3_aa: CASSRTVGNTGELFF
cdr3_nt: TGTGCCAGCAGTCGTACAGTAGGAAACACCGGGGAGCTGTTTTTT
clone_size: -
j_call: TRBJ2-2
d_call: -
v_call: TRBV25-1

cdr3_aa: CASSFYRVGGDSPLHF
cdr3_nt: TGCGCCAGCAGCTTCTACAGAGTGGGAGGAGATTCACCCCTCCACTTT
clone_size: -
j_call: TRBJ1-6
d_call: -
v_call: TRBV5-1

cdr3_aa: CATSRESGAYGYTF
cdr3_nt: TGTGCCACCAGCAGAGAGTCAGGGGCCTATGGCTACACCTTC
clone_size: -
j_call: TRBJ1-2
d_call: -
v_call: TRBV15

cdr3_aa: CASRYDRGLNSPLHF
cdr3_nt: TGTGCCAGCAGATACGACAGGGGTCTTAATTCACCCCTCCACTTT
clone_size: many
j_call: TRBJ1-6
d_call: TRBD1
v_call: TRBV7-9

cdr3_aa: CSAGGIGRGAFF
cdr3_nt: TGCAGCGCTGGGGGAATCGGGAGGGGGGCTTTCTTT
clone_size: few
j_call: TRBJ1-1
d_call: -
v_call: TRBV29-1

cdr3_aa: CASSNSRDSLLNYGYTF
cdr3_nt: TGTGCCAGCAGTAACTCCCGGGACAGTCTTTTAAACTATGGCTACACCTTC
clone_size: -
j_call: TRBJ1-2
d_call: TRBD1
v_call: TRBV10-2

cdr3_aa: CASRKANSWGEKLFF
cdr3_nt: TGTGCCAGCAGGAAAGCCAATTCATGGGGTGAAAAACTGTTTTTT
clone_size: -
j_call: TRBJ1-4
d_call: -
v_call: TRBV6-5

cdr3_aa: CASSIFQGGNQSQHF
cdr3_nt: TGTGCCAGTAGTATCTTCCAGGGGGGCAATCAGTCCCAGCATTTT
clone_size: -
j_call: TRBJ1-5
d_call: TRBD1
v_call: TRBV19